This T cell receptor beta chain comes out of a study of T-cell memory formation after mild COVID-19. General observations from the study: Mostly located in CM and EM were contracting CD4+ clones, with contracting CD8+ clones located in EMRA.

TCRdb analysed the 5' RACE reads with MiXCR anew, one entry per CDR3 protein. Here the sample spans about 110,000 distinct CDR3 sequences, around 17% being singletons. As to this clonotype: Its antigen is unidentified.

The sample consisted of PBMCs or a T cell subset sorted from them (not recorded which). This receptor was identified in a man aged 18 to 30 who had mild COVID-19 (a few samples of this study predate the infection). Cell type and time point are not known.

The CDR3 is CASSSTPSGTDTQYF. DNA for the CDR3: TGCGCCAGCAGCTCGACGCCTAGCGGCACAGATACGCAGTATTTT. The chain carries TRBV5-1 and TRBJ2-3; a weak D match, TRBD2 (6 bases). Trimming removed 3 bases at V and 1 base at J, with 12 bases between. CDR1 and CDR2 from the germline V gene are SGHRS and YFSETQ. This CDR3 is built from 15 residues.